These 22 T cell receptor beta chains were sequenced from one sample in a study of shared clonotypes between healthy human individuals. This table comes from immunoSEQ multiplex PCR, and its TCRdb copy is limited to in-frame clones, with some not included. Of 450,000 to 500,000 clones detected, over 65% appear once; the ten largest clones hold over 10%. Source material: PBMCs. These receptors came from a woman between 40 and 50 years old in good health. Some clones in this sample may be carry-over from other donors' samples.

This chain joins TRBV10-2 and TRBJ1-1; D not resolved. The V and J ends lost 8 bases and 3 bases respectively, with 13 bases between them. CDR1 WSHSY and CDR2 SAAADI come from the germline V gene. The CDR3 is made up of 13 amino acids. The CDR3 region has the DNA TGCGCCAGCGGACGCCAGCTAGACACTGAAGCTTTCTTT. Amino acid sequence: CASGRQLDTEAFF.

This clone was recorded once. The V gene is TRBV28, the J gene TRBJ2-7; D is unclear. This CDR3 has 12 residues. The V and J ends lost 2 bases and 3 bases respectively, with 5 bases between them. The V gene's germline CDR1 is MDHEN and CDR2 SYDVKM. CDR3: CASSLQDYEQYF. The CDR3 DNA is TGTGCCAGCAGTTTACAGGACTACGAGCAGTACTTC. The entire variable domain, with the rest obtained from reference TRBV28 and TRBJ2-7, is as follows: DVKVTQSSRYLVKRTGEKVFLECVQDMDHENMFWYRQDPGLGLRLIYFSYDVKMKEKGDIPEGYSVSREKKERFSLILESASTNQTSMYLCASSLQDYEQYFGPGTRLTVT.

The chain employs TRBV7-8 and TRBJ2-3; tentatively, D is TRBD2 (6 bases). V was shortened by 2 bases and J by 2 bases, with 14 bases between the two germline ends. This CDR3 is built from 16 residues. In germline, CDR1 is SGHVS, CDR2 FQNEAQ. The CDR3 DNA follows: TGTGCCAGCAGCTTATACGGTGGAGGGATCACAGATACGCAGTATTTT. Protein sequence: CASSLYGGGITDTQYF.

The chain links TRBV28 to TRBJ1-4, with D tentatively TRBD1 (5 bases). Trimming took off 4 bases at V and 11 bases at J, with 20 bases between the two ends. The germline gives CDR1 MDHEN, CDR2 SYDVKM. The CDR3 consists of 15 residues. The CDR3 sequence: CASSYPAEGFRKLFF. In DNA form, the CDR3 reads TGTGCCAGCAGTTACCCGGCGGAGGGGTTCAGGAAACTGTTTTTT.

This rearrangement joins TRBV4-2 to TRBJ2-4, with D perhaps matching TRBD2 (7 bases). Per germline, CDR1 LGHNA and CDR2 YNFKEQ. This CDR3 contains 16 residues. V was clipped by 1 base and J by 3 bases, with 13 bases between them. DNA for the CDR3: TGTGCCAGCAGCCAAGCGCGGGGGCCGGGCAAAAACATTCAGTACTTC. Translating gives CASSQARGPGKNIQYF.

This clone has just one count. One base separates it from a far larger clone, so it is likely a read error. Within the sample, other DNA sequences also encode this same CDR3. V and J are TRBV7-9 and TRBJ2-3; tentative D call: TRBD2 (6 bases). V dropped 5 bases and J dropped 1 base, with 7 bases sitting between them. Germline V gene sequence: CDR1 SEHNR, CDR2 FQNEAQ (reference sequence). CDR3 length: 13 residues. The CDR3 here is CASSPGGTDTQYF. CDR3 bases: TGTGCCAGCAGCCCGGGGGGCACAGATACGCAGTATTTT.

This chain uses TRBV7-9 with TRBJ1-1; D call uncertain. Germline V gives CDR1 SEHNR, CDR2 FQNEAQ (reference sequence). The CDR3 consists of 17 residues. V was shortened by 5 bases and J by 1 base, with 20 bases between the two germline ends. The CDR3: CASSPRWTIGGNTEAFF. The CDR3 DNA is TGTGCCAGCAGCCCTCGTTGGACGATAGGCGGGAACACTGAAGCTTTCTTT. The full variable domain, rest sourced from reference TRBV7-9 and TRBJ1-1, is DTGVSQNPRHKITKRGQNVTFRCDPISEHNRLYWYRQTLGQGPEFLTYFQNEAQLEKSRLLSDRFSAERPKGSFSTLEIQRTEQGDSAMYLCASSPRWTIGGNTEAFFGQGTRLTVV.

The V call is TRBV10-1, the J call TRBJ2-7; weak D call: TRBD2 (5 bases). Trimming left V 2 bases short and J 6 bases short, with 17 bases between. The length of the CDR3 is 15 residues. In germline, CDR1 is WNHNN, CDR2 SYGVQD (reference sequence). The CDR3 region is CASSETYDTGSEQYF. The CDR3 bases are TGCGCCAGCAGTGAGACCTACGACACGGGAAGCGAGCAGTACTTC.

The chain joins TRBV5-1 to TRBJ2-2; D could derive from TRBD1 or TRBD2 (5 bases each). CDR3 length equals 15 residues. V was cut by 7 bases and J by 7 bases, with 20 bases left in between. Germline-derived CDR1 and CDR2 are SGHRS and YFSETQ. The CDR3 nucleotides are TGCGCCAGCCGCTACGGGACGGTGGGAGTCGGGGAGCTGTTTTTT. This codes for CASRYGTVGVGELFF.

The V and J genes are TRBV2 and TRBJ2-5; D possibly matches TRBD1 or TRBD2 (5 bases each). V was shortened by 6 bases and J by 2 bases, with 13 bases between the two germline ends. Germline CDR1 reads SNHLY; CDR2 reads FYNNEI. This CDR3 is built from 14 residues. The CDR3 nucleotides are TGTGCCAGCAGGGGGGTAGAGGGTCAAGAGACCCAGTACTTC. As protein: CASRGVEGQETQYF.

V usage is TRBV9 and J usage is TRBJ2-7; maybe TRBD2 (6 bases). Deletions cut 3 bases from V and 7 bases from J, with 14 bases between. The V gene's germline CDR1 is SGDLS and CDR2 YYNGEE. The CDR3 is 13 amino acids. The CDR3 DNA is TGTGCCAGCAGCGGGACTACCTGGGGGGAGCAGTACTTC. Its protein is CASSGTTWGEQYF.

Points on this clone: One end of the junction does not line up with germline, which may come from a read error. This chain uses TRBV7-2 with TRBJ2-7; D is unclear. The germline gives CDR1 SGHTA, CDR2 FQGNSA. This CDR3 has 14 residues. The CDR3 nucleotides are TGTGCCAGCACCTTAGATAGCTCCTCCTACGAGCAGTACTTC. This sequence encodes CASTLDSSSYEQYF. The whole variable domain, filled in from reference TRBV7-2 and TRBJ2-7, reads GAGVSQSPSNKVTEKGKDVELRCDPISGHTALYWYRQSLGQGLEFLIYFQGNSAPDKSGLPSDRFSAERTGGSVSTLTIQRTQQEDSAVYLCASTLDSSSYEQYFGPGTRLTVT.

This clone was counted many times. The V gene is TRBV28, the J gene TRBJ2-7; 12 bases align to TRBD2. J was trimmed by 2 bases and V by 5 bases; bases with no gene match: 4. The CDR3 length is 15 residues. Looked up from germline, CDR1 is MDHEN and CDR2 is SYDVKM. In nucleotides, the CDR3 is TGTGCCAGCAGTGACTGGACTAGCGGGACCTACGAGCAGTACTTC. It yields the protein CASSDWTSGTYEQYF. The variable domain in full, completed from reference TRBV28 and TRBJ2-7, reads DVKVTQSSRYLVKRTGEKVFLECVQDMDHENMFWYRQDPGLGLRLIYFSYDVKMKEKGDIPEGYSVSREKKERFSLILESASTNQTSMYLCASSDWTSGTYEQYFGPGTRLTVT.

The table lists this clone with a count of one. V usage is TRBV4-3 and J usage is TRBJ2-6, with a tentative D call TRBD1 (6 bases). The CDR3 contains 16 residues. The germline gives CDR1 LGHNA, CDR2 YSLEER. Trimming removed 2 bases at V and 4 bases at J, with 12 bases between. CDR3 in DNA: TGCGCCAGCAGCCAAAGCAGGGGATCGGGGGCCAACGTCCTGACTTTC. It encodes CASSQSRGSGANVLTF.

About this clone itself: This may be a read error: a much more frequent sequence differs by one nucleotide. The chain couples TRBV7-9 to TRBJ1-1; D may be TRBD1 (5 bases). V was cut by 5 bases and J by 4 bases, with 11 bases left in between. The CDR3 length is 13 residues. Germline lookup yields CDR1 SEHNR and CDR2 FQNEAQ (reference sequence). The CDR3 sequence is CASSPGWGTEAFF. The CDR3 bases are TGTGCCAGCAGCCCAGGGTGGGGCACTGAAGCTTTCTTT.

CDR3: CASSQSLEPGQGGGNTIYF. In DNA, the CDR3 is TGTGCCAGCAGCCAGAGCTTAGAACCGGGACAGGGTGGTGGAAACACCATATATTTT. This chain uses TRBV5-4 with TRBJ1-3, with 9 nucleotides matching TRBD1. Germline V gene sequence: CDR1 SGHNT, CDR2 YYREEE (reference sequence). The trim removed 4 bases at V and 3 bases at J, leaving 17 bases unmatched. This CDR3 has 19 residues.

The chain uses TRBV11-3 and TRBJ1-1, with 7 bases matching TRBD1. CDR1 is SGHNT and CDR2 is YENEEA in the germline V gene. V was clipped by 5 bases and J by 4 bases; unmatched bases: 10. The CDR3 is 15 amino acids. The CDR3 nucleotides read TGTGCCAGCAGCCCGCCGACGGCAGGGGGCACTGAAGCTTTCTTT. It yields the protein CASSPPTAGGTEAFF.

This rearrangement joins TRBV7-2 to TRBJ2-1; 11 positions match TRBD2. The CDR3 extends over 15 amino acids. With V trimmed by 5 bases and J by 6 bases, 6 bases remained unmatched. From germline, CDR1 is SGHTA and CDR2 FQGNSA. The CDR3 coding sequence is TGTGCCAGCAGCAAGAGACTAGCGGGGCTCAATGAGCAGTTCTTC. Encoded protein: CASSKRLAGLNEQFF.

The chain joins TRBV11-2 to TRBJ1-3; D unresolved. The V end lost 0 bases, the J end lost 6 bases, and 18 bases lay between the germline ends. Germline lookup yields CDR1 SGHAT and CDR2 FQNNGV. This CDR3 is built from 17 residues. CDR3 sequence (DNA): TGTGCCAGCAGCTTAGATGACGTCCAGAGGGAAGAAAACACCATATATTTT. Translation gives CASSLDDVQREENTIYF.

The rearrangement joins TRBV19 to TRBJ2-1, with 7 bases matching TRBD2. The length of the CDR3 is 14 residues. Germline values: CDR1 LNHDA, CDR2 SQIVND (reference sequence). The V and J ends lost 3 bases and 6 bases, in that order; junction bases with no gene match: 5. The DNA for the CDR3 is TGTGCCAGTAGTATTCAGCGGGACCTCAATGAGCAGTTCTTC. Its translation is CASSIQRDLNEQFF.

This clone showed up just once. This chain joins TRBV7-7 and TRBJ2-2, with TRBD2 identical over 7 bases. Germline CDR1 is SSHAT and CDR2 is FNYEAQ (reference sequence). V lost 5 bases and J lost 4; bases outside the gene matches: 10. The CDR3 is made up of 16 amino acids. CDR3 sequence (DNA): TGTGCCAGCAGCCAAATGGGTGCTAGCGGCACCGGGGAGCTGTTTTTT. This encodes CASSQMGASGTGELFF.

This clone appeared a single time. This rearrangement joins TRBV18 to TRBJ2-6, with 7 bases lining up with TRBD1. The CDR3 has 16 residues. V gave up 3 bases and J gave up 2 bases; unmatched junction bases: 4. Looked up from germline, CDR1 is KGHSH and CDR2 is LQKENI. The CDR3 DNA reads TGTGCCAGCTCACCCTCTGGGACAGCTGGGGCCAACGTCCTGACTTTC. This sequence encodes CASSPSGTAGANVLTF.